These 8 T cell receptor beta chains share one sample of origin, sequenced in a study of cytomegalovirus exposure and HLA in healthy donors. A multiplex PCR was run with 60 Vbeta primers and 13 Jbeta primers. Sequencing used immunoSEQ multiplex PCR; TCRdb keeps in-frame clones, though not all of them. The sample holds roughly 180,000 clones, 65% to 85% seen once. Sequenced: PBMCs. The origin of the receptors is a woman under 30 in good health and CMV-seronegative.

The chain links TRBV7-2 to TRBJ2-7; D may be TRBD2 (6 bases). The CDR3 length is 16 residues. The V gene's germline CDR1 is SGHTA and CDR2 FQGNSA. V lost 1 base and J 3 bases, leaving 16 bases between the germline ends. The CDR3 bases are TGTGCCAGCAGCTTAGGGTCGGGCGGGACGAACTACGAGCAGTACTTC. This encodes CASSLGSGGTNYEQYF. The entire variable domain, with the rest obtained from reference TRBV7-2 and TRBJ2-7, is as follows: GAGVSQSPSNKVTEKGKDVELRCDPISGHTALYWYRQSLGQGLEFLIYFQGNSAPDKSGLPSDRFSAERTGGSVSTLTIQRTQQEDSAVYLCASSLGSGGTNYEQYFGPGTRLTVT.

The DNA of the CDR3 is TGTGCCAGCAGTTCCGGGACTAGCGGGAGTTGGGGCACAGATACGCAGTATTTT. This gives the protein CASSSGTSGSWGTDTQYF. This chain joins TRBV7-9 and TRBJ2-3, with 14 bases fitting TRBD2. V was pared by 6 bases and J by 1 base, with 9 bases of the junction left unmatched. The CDR3 runs to 18 residues. Germline assignment: CDR1 SEHNR and CDR2 FQNEAQ (reference sequence).

Details on this clone: The junction differs from germline at one of its ends, possibly a read error. The J gene is TRBJ2-1, the V gene TRBV7-7; the match to TRBD2 covers 11 bases. In germline, CDR1 is SSHAT, CDR2 FNYEAQ (reference sequence). The CDR3 spans 15 residues. CDR3 sequence (DNA): TGTGCTAGCAGCTTAGCGCCCCGGACTAGCGGGGAGCAGTTCTTC. This encodes CASSLAPRTSGEQFF.

The V gene is TRBV25-1, the J gene TRBJ2-7, with 8 bases identical to TRBD1. The CDR3 sequence is 14 residues long. V gave up 1 base and J gave up 2 bases; unmatched junction bases: 1. CDR1 is MGHDK and CDR2 is SYGVNS in the germline V gene. CDR3 protein: CASSESRGPYEQYF. The CDR3 nucleotides are TGTGCCAGCAGTGAATCCAGGGGGCCCTACGAGCAGTACTTC.

The rearrangement joins TRBV19 to TRBJ1-5, with D hard to call. The germline gives CDR1 LNHDA, CDR2 SQIVND (reference sequence). This CDR3 is 15 amino acids long. Trimming left V 0 bases short and J 7 bases short, with 13 bases between. CDR3 bases: TGTGCCAGTAGTATAGATCAGGAGGTAAGCCAGCCCCAGCATTTT. It yields the protein CASSIDQEVSQPQHF.

This clone was seen a single time. This chain joins TRBV11-3 and TRBJ1-2, with 8 bases matching TRBD1. The germline V gene has CDR1 SGHNT and CDR2 YENEEA. The CDR3 sequence is 18 residues long. V gave up 0 bases and J gave up 4 bases; unmatched junction bases: 13. CDR3 loop: CASSLDATAPRGPYGYTF. The CDR3 bases are TGTGCCAGCAGCTTAGATGCTACTGCTCCCAGGGGGCCCTATGGCTACACCTTC.

This clone has just one count. The V call is TRBV4-1, the J call TRBJ2-7; 14 nucleotides match TRBD2. Germline V gene sequence: CDR1 MGHRA, CDR2 YSYEKL. J was trimmed by 6 bases and V by 5 bases; bases with no gene match: 9. The CDR3 totals 16 residues. CDR3 in amino acids: CASSYQKGLAGAEQYF. In nucleotides, the CDR3 is TGCGCCAGCAGCTATCAAAAGGGACTAGCGGGAGCCGAGCAGTACTTC.

The chain has TRBV5-6 and TRBJ2-7, with D possibly matching TRBD2 (5 bases). The CDR3 extends over 12 amino acids. V was cut by 3 bases and J by 6 bases, with 10 bases left in between. Germline values: CDR1 SGHDT, CDR2 YYEEEE. The CDR3 here is CASSSAGFEQYF. The CDR3 DNA reads as TGTGCCAGCAGCTCGGCGGGTTTCGAGCAGTACTTC.